What follows are 19 T cell receptor beta chains derived from one specimen sequenced in a study of beta chain features in type 1 diabetes. The authors reverse transcribed all of the isolated RNA, so sequencing captured expressed TCRB transcripts. Measured with immunoSEQ multiplex PCR; TCRdb has only the in-frame clones, and not every one. The table records about 180,000 clones, 10% to 15% of them present only once. Specimen: central memory CD4+ T cells from blood. The receptors here all came from a woman younger than 35 in good health.

The V call is TRBV4-1, the J call TRBJ1-5; 9 bases align to TRBD1. The CDR3 is 16 amino acids. V lost 6 bases to trimming and J lost 7 bases; unmatched junction nucleotides: 13. In germline, CDR1 is MGHRA, CDR2 YSYEKL. Here the CDR3 DNA reads TGCGCCAGCAGTCGGGCACCGGGACAGGGTGCACAGCCCCAGCATTTT. Protein sequence: CASSRAPGQGAQPQHF.

V usage is TRBV19 and J usage is TRBJ2-7, with 13 bases lining up with TRBD2. This CDR3 is built from 14 residues. Per the germline V gene, CDR1 is LNHDA and CDR2 is SQIVND (reference sequence). With V trimmed by 6 bases and J by 4 bases, 3 bases remained unmatched. CDR3 residues: CASRGLAGSYEQYF. CDR3 nucleotides: TGTGCCAGTAGGGGACTAGCGGGATCTTACGAGCAGTACTTC.

The chain joins TRBV4-2 to TRBJ2-7; D call uncertain. The CDR3 sequence is 17 residues long. The V gene lost 0 bases and the J gene lost 1 base, with 16 bases spanning the gap. Germline assignment: CDR1 LGHNA and CDR2 YNFKEQ. The CDR3 DNA sequence: TGTGCCAGCAGCCAAGATCCCCAGCGCCAACCTTCCTACGAGCAGTACTTC. This gives the protein CASSQDPQRQPSYEQYF.

The rearrangement uses TRBV29-1 and TRBJ2-1; D unclear. Trimming left V 4 bases short and J 6 bases short, with 10 bases between. Germline values: CDR1 SQVTM, CDR2 ANQGSEA. The CDR3 consists of 12 residues. In DNA, the CDR3 is TGCAGCGTTGTGGAAGGCGGCAATGAGCAGTTCTTC. It encodes CSVVEGGNEQFF.

In this sample, this clone turned up a few times. V gene TRBV11-2 combines with J gene TRBJ1-4; TRBD1 matches at 10 bases. Germline V gives CDR1 SGHAT, CDR2 FQNNGV. This CDR3 comprises 14 residues. V was pared by 5 bases and J by 10 bases, with 7 bases of the junction left unmatched. This CDR3 is CASSLGTGDGKLFF. DNA of the CDR3: TGTGCCAGCAGCCTCGGGACAGGGGATGGAAAACTGTTTTTT.

This clone came up a few times. This chain links TRBV7-8 with TRBJ2-2; D call uncertain. Germline loops: CDR1 SGHVS, CDR2 FQNEAQ. CDR3 length: 15 amino acids. V shed 2 bases and J shed 4 bases, with 11 bases lying between them. In nucleotides, the CDR3 is TGTGCCAGCAGCTTACAGCGACGGAGCACCGGGGAGCTGTTTTTT. Translation: CASSLQRRSTGELFF.

This chain links TRBV18 with TRBJ2-7; 10 bases agree with TRBD2. Germline CDR1 is KGHSH and CDR2 is LQKENI. The CDR3 extends over 16 amino acids. V lost 5 bases to trimming and J lost 0 bases; unmatched junction nucleotides: 7. CDR3 sequence: CASSRASGSSSYEQYF. CDR3 in DNA: TGTGCCAGCTCAAGAGCTAGCGGGAGCAGCTCCTACGAGCAGTACTTC.

This chain joins TRBV30 and TRBJ2-2; 7 positions agree with TRBD1. The germline CDR1 and CDR2 sequences are GTSNPN and SVGIG (reference sequence). CDR3 length: 14 amino acids. V was clipped by 4 bases and J by 3 bases; unmatched bases: 5. The CDR3 protein is CAWTQTGHTGELFF. CDR3 in DNA: TGTGCCTGGACCCAGACAGGGCACACCGGGGAGCTGTTTTTT.

This chain links TRBV6-6 with TRBJ2-3; 9 bases line up with TRBD2. The CDR3 totals 15 residues. Germline trimming cut 6 bases from V and 4 bases from J; bases unmatched to any gene: 8. Germline CDR1 MNHNY, CDR2 SVGAGI (reference sequence). The CDR3 loop reads CASRRLAAPPDTQYF. The CDR3 DNA reads TGTGCCAGCAGGCGACTAGCGGCGCCGCCAGATACGCAGTATTTT.

This clone turned up a few times. The gene calls are TRBV13 and TRBJ2-1; the match to TRBD2 covers 11 bases. This CDR3 contains 19 residues. Germline CDR1 is PRHDT and CDR2 is FYEKMQ (reference sequence). Unmatched junction bases numbered 14, after V lost 7 bases and J lost 0 bases. The CDR3 DNA reads TGTGCCAGCACCCAACCGGGACTAGCGGCCCGATACTCCTACAATGAGCAGTTCTTC. Translation: CASTQPGLAARYSYNEQFF.

This clone was detected a few times. The rearrangement links TRBV30 to TRBJ2-3, with a weak D call TRBD2 (5 bases). Per the germline V gene, CDR1 is GTSNPN and CDR2 is SVGIG (reference sequence). The CDR3 spans 12 residues. Trimming removed 5 bases from V and 5 bases from J, with 11 bases in between. CDR3 bases: TGTGCCTGGTCCCGGGGTGGAGATACGCAGTATTTT. Translating it yields CAWSRGGDTQYF.

This clone showed up just a few times. The CDR3 is CASSPGLEEKLFF. CDR3 coding DNA: TGTGCCAGCTCACCAGGACTTGAGGAAAAACTGTTTTTT. V usage is TRBV18 and J usage is TRBJ1-4; no reliable D call. The CDR3 consists of 13 residues. Germline CDR1 and CDR2: KGHSH and LQKENI. V lost 2 bases and J lost 8, with 9 bases in between.

This CDR3 reads CASIYTEAFF. CDR3 bases: TGTGCCAGCATCTACACTGAAGCTTTCTTT. V usage is TRBV5-8 and J usage is TRBJ1-1; D is uncertain. The CDR3 is 10 residues long. Germline CDR1 reads SGHTS; CDR2 reads YDEGEE. The germline V and J ends were trimmed by 6 bases and 3 bases, with 3 bases remaining between them.

This clone showed up just a few times. The chain uses TRBV9 and TRBJ2-5; the D gene is possibly TRBD2 (7 bases). Trimming stripped 1 base from V and 3 bases from J, with 13 bases between. This CDR3 comprises 15 residues. Germline CDR1 reads SGDLS; CDR2 reads YYNGEE. The CDR3 region is CASSVSQGGKETQYF. The CDR3 bases are TGTGCCAGCAGCGTATCACAGGGAGGGAAAGAGACCCAGTACTTC.

V gene TRBV5-1 combines with J gene TRBJ1-5, with 9 bases that match TRBD1. Losses at the gene ends were 2 bases for V and 4 bases for J; bases not matched to a gene: 1. CDR1 is SGHRS, CDR2 YFSETQ, per germline. The CDR3 has 14 residues. The CDR3, as DNA: TGCGCCAGCAGCTTACAGGGGGCGAATCAGCCCCAGCATTTT. Protein sequence: CASSLQGANQPQHF.

This chain joins TRBV7-2 and TRBJ2-7, with D possibly matching TRBD1 (6 bases). CDR3 length: 14 amino acids. V gave up 5 bases and J gave up 3 bases, with 14 bases separating them. Germline V gene sequence: CDR1 SGHTA, CDR2 FQGNSA. CDR3 loop: CASSRRGDIYEQYF. The CDR3 region has the DNA TGTGCCAGCAGCCGCAGGGGAGACATCTACGAGCAGTACTTC.

The V call is TRBV5-4, the J call TRBJ2-2; the match to TRBD2 covers 10 bases. Germline values: CDR1 SGHNT, CDR2 YYREEE (reference sequence). The CDR3 runs 14 residues. After removal of 9 bases from V and 1 base from J, the junction contained 3 bases not matched to a gene. CDR3: CATRLAGNTGELFF. The CDR3 nucleotides read TGTGCCACCCGACTAGCGGGGAACACCGGGGAGCTGTTTTTT.

V usage is TRBV29-1 and J usage is TRBJ1-4; D is perhaps TRBD1 (6 bases). CDR1 and CDR2 (germline): SQVTM, ANQGSEA. V was trimmed by 7 bases and J by 7 bases, leaving 16 bases between them. This CDR3 contains 13 residues. The CDR3 reads CSAAQGSGEKLFF. Written as DNA, the CDR3 is TGCAGCGCTGCACAGGGATCGGGTGAAAAACTGTTTTTT.

The V and J genes are TRBV9 and TRBJ2-6; perhaps TRBD1 as D (6 bases). The V gene's germline CDR1 is SGDLS and CDR2 YYNGEE. Trimming removed 3 bases at V and 0 bases at J, with 13 bases between. This CDR3 spans 17 amino acids. In DNA, the CDR3 is TGTGCCAGCAGCGCTATAGGACAGAGCTCTGGGGCCAACGTCCTGACTTTC. Protein product: CASSAIGQSSGANVLTF.